These T cell receptor beta chains were read from a single sample in a study of OX40 agonist ivuxolimab in advanced cancers. Libraries were prepared by immunoSEQ multiplex PCR; TCRdb keeps only in-frame clonotypes and omits some of them. The sample contains more than 45,000 clones, about nine tenths of which appear only once. The sequencing here drew on CD4+ or CD8+ T cells sorted from blood, taken in a trial of the OX40 agonist ivuxolimab. The receptors stem from an adult with an advanced solid tumor such as melanoma, head and neck, liver or kidney cancer. The CDR3 runs from the conserved cysteine through the conserved F or W. D genes are given only for firm matches. Not every row has a clone size; where given, it reads once, few, many or a size class.

D gene: NA
CDR3 length: 15
V gene: TRBV4-1
clone size: NA
J gene: TRBJ2-1
CDR3 DNA: TGCGCCAGCAGCCAAGAGGTACTCATAGGAAATGAGCAGTTCTTC
CDR3 protein: CASSQEVLIGNEQFF

D gene: NA
CDR3 length: 15
V gene: TRBV18
clone size: NA
J gene: TRBJ1-3
CDR3 DNA: TGTGCCAGCTCACCTCTAGGGGTTCCAGGAAACACCATATATTTT
CDR3 protein: CASSPLGVPGNTIYF

D gene: TRBD1
CDR3 length: 14
V gene: TRBV10-3
clone size: NA
J gene: TRBJ2-2
CDR3 DNA: TGTGCCATCAGTGGACAGGGGTTGGCCGGGGAGCTGTTTTTT
CDR3 protein: CAISGQGLAGELFF

D gene: NA
CDR3 length: 15
V gene: TRBV6-5
clone size: NA
J gene: TRBJ2-3
CDR3 DNA: TGTGCCAGCAGTTATTCCTTTAGCAACACAGATACGCAGTATTTT
CDR3 protein: CASSYSFSNTDTQYF

D gene: NA
CDR3 length: 14
V gene: TRBV13
clone size: NA
J gene: TRBJ2-7
CDR3 DNA: TGTGCCAGCAGCTTATGGGCTAGCGTGGGGGAGCAGTACTTC
CDR3 protein: CASSLWASVGEQYF

D gene: NA
CDR3 length: 16
V gene: TRBV5-1
clone size: NA
J gene: TRBJ2-1
CDR3 DNA: TGCGCCAGCAGCTCAGGTTCTATTCGCTCCTACAATGAGCAGTTCTTC
CDR3 protein: CASSSGSIRSYNEQFF

D gene: NA
CDR3 length: 15
V gene: TRBV5-8
clone size: NA
J gene: TRBJ2-3
CDR3 DNA: TGTGCCAGCAGCTTGAAAGGACTAAGCACAGATACGCAGTATTTT
CDR3 protein: CASSLKGLSTDTQYF

D gene: NA
CDR3 length: 13
V gene: TRBV6-6
clone size: few
J gene: TRBJ2-3
CDR3 DNA: TGTGCCAGCGGGGCGGCTAACACAGATACGCAGTATTTT
CDR3 protein: CASGAANTDTQYF

D gene: NA
CDR3 length: 13
V gene: TRBV5-1
clone size: NA
J gene: TRBJ2-1
CDR3 DNA: TGCGCCAGCAGCTTGGTAATGTACAATGAGCAGTTCTTC
CDR3 protein: CASSLVMYNEQFF

D gene: NA
CDR3 length: 12
V gene: TRBV29-1
clone size: once
J gene: TRBJ2-7
CDR3 DNA: TGCAGCGTCGGTCAGGATCCCTACGAGCAGTACTTC
CDR3 protein: CSVGQDPYEQYF

D gene: NA
CDR3 length: 11
V gene: TRBV6-6
clone size: NA
J gene: TRBJ1-1
CDR3 DNA: TGTGCCAGCAGTTACGGGGCAGTTGCTTTCTTT
CDR3 protein: CASSYGAVAFF

D gene: NA
CDR3 length: 12
V gene: TRBV29-1
clone size: NA
J gene: TRBJ1-2
CDR3 DNA: TGCAGCGTTACAGGGCCCCGGGATGGCTACACCTTC
CDR3 protein: CSVTGPRDGYTF

D gene: TRBD2
CDR3 length: 15
V gene: TRBV5-1
clone size: NA
J gene: TRBJ2-7
CDR3 DNA: TGCGCCAGCAGCTGGGGGACTAGCGGGAGCGACGAGCAGTACTTC
CDR3 protein: CASSWGTSGSDEQYF

D gene: NA
CDR3 length: 11
V gene: TRBV7-9
clone size: few
J gene: TRBJ2-2
CDR3 DNA: TGTGCCAGCAGATGGGACCGGGAGCTGTTTTTT
CDR3 protein: CASRWDRELFF

D gene: TRBD2
CDR3 length: 16
V gene: TRBV2
clone size: NA
J gene: TRBJ2-1
CDR3 DNA: TGTGCCAGCAGTGAAGGGTGGACTAGCGGGAGGAATGAGCAGTTCTTC
CDR3 protein: CASSEGWTSGRNEQFF

D gene: NA
CDR3 length: 15
V gene: TRBV5-6
clone size: NA
J gene: TRBJ1-2
CDR3 DNA: TGTGCCAGCAGCTACATTGAACGGGGAAACTATGGCTACACCTTC
CDR3 protein: CASSYIERGNYGYTF

D gene: TRBD1
CDR3 length: 15
V gene: TRBV29-1
clone size: NA
J gene: TRBJ2-2
CDR3 DNA: TGCAGCGTTGAAGTGGCAGGGGGCGGTACCGGGGAGCTGTTTTTT
CDR3 protein: CSVEVAGGGTGELFF

D gene: NA
CDR3 length: 12
V gene: TRBV5-1
clone size: few
J gene: TRBJ1-2
CDR3 DNA: TGCGCCAGCAGCTTGGTCGGCTATGGCTACACCTTC
CDR3 protein: CASSLVGYGYTF